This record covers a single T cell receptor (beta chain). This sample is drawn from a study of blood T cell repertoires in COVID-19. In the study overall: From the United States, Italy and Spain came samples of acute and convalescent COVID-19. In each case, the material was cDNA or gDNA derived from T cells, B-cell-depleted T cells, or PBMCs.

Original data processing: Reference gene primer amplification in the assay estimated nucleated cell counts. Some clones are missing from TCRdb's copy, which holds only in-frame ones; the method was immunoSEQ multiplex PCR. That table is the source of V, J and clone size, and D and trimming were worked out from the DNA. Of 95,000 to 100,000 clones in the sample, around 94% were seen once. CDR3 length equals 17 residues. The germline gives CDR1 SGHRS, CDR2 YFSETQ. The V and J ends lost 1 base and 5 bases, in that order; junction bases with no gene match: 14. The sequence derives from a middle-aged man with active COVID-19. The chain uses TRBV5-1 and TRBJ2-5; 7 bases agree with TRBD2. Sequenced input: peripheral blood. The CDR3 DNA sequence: TGCGCCAGCAGCTTGAGGCCCCGGGACTATGGGGGGGAGACCCAGTACTTC. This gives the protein CASSLRPRDYGGETQYF.